A selection of T cell receptor beta chains follows, all from one sample in a study of cytomegalovirus exposure and HLA in healthy donors. Method: immunoSEQ multiplex PCR; TCRdb's copy keeps in-frame clones and lacks some. The table records fewer than 150,000 clones, less than 85% of them present only once. The sample consisted of PBMCs. The receptors were gathered from a woman in her thirties or forties in good health and CMV-seronegative. The conserved cysteine and the conserved F or W are not part of the CDR3 here. Each record gives: J gene, V gene, D gene, CDR3 protein. A D gene is named only where the DNA matches it firmly.

J: TRBJ1-1
V: TRBV28
D: TRBD1
CDR3: ASSYRGTEAF

J: TRBJ2-1
V: TRBV10-3
D: NA
CDR3: ATAASGNEQF

J: TRBJ2-1
V: TRBV7-6
D: TRBD2
CDR3: ASSLVSAGGEQF

J: TRBJ1-6
V: TRBV5-4
D: NA
CDR3: ASSLVDSPLH

J: TRBJ1-6
V: TRBV7-9
D: TRBD1
CDR3: ASSLDRGYNSPLH

J: TRBJ1-4
V: TRBV5-1
D: NA
CDR3: ASSDQGSSEKLF

J: TRBJ2-3
V: TRBV11-2
D: TRBD1
CDR3: ASSLGGVGQPDTQY

J: TRBJ1-1
V: TRBV4-1
D: NA
CDR3: ASSQGPRTEAF

J: TRBJ2-5
V: TRBV5-1
D: NA
CDR3: ASSLDRAGETQY

J: TRBJ1-1
V: TRBV4-2
D: TRBD1
CDR3: ASSPRTGWETEAF

J: TRBJ2-3
V: TRBV5-1
D: TRBD2
CDR3: ASRELATRTDTQY